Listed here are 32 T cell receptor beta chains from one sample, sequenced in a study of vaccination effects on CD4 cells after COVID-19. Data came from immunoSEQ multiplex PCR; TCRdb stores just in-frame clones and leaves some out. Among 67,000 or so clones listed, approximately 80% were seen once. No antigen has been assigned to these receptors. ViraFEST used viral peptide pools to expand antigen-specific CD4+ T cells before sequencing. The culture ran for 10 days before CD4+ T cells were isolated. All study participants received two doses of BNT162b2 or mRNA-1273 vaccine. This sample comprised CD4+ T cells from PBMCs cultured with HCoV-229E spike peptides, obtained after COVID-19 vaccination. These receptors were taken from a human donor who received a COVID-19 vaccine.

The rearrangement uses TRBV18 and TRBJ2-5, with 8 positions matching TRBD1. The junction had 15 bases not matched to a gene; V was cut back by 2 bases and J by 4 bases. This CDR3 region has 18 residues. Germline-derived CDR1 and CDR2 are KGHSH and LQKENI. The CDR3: CASSPFLTTQGAGETQYF. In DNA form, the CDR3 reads TGTGCCAGCTCACCATTCCTCACTACTCAGGGGGCGGGAGAGACCCAGTACTTC.

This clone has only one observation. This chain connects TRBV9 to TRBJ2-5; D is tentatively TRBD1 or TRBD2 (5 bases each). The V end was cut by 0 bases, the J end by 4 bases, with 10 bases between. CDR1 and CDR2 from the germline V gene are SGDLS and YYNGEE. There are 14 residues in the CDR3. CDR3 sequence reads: CASSVGGVSETQYF. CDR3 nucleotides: TGTGCCAGCAGCGTAGGAGGGGTTTCAGAGACCCAGTACTTC.

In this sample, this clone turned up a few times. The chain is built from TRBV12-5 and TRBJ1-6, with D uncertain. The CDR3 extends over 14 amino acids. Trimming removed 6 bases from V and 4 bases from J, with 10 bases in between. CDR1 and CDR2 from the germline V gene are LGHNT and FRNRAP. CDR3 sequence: CASGYDIYNSPLHF. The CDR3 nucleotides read TGTGCTAGTGGCTATGACATTTATAATTCACCCCTCCACTTT.

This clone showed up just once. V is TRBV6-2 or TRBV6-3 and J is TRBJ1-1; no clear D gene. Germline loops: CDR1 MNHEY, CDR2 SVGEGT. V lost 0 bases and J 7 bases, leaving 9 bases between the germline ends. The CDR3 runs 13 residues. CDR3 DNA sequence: TGTGCCAGCAGTTACTCGCGTCCCCTTGAAGCTTTCTTT. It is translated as CASSYSRPLEAFF.

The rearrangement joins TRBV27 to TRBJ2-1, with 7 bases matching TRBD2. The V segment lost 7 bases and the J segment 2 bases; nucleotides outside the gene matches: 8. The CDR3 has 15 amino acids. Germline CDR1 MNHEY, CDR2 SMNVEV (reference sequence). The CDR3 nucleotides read TGTGCCAGCAAAGATCTGGGGGGGACCTACAATGAGCAGTTCTTC. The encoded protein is CASKDLGGTYNEQFF.

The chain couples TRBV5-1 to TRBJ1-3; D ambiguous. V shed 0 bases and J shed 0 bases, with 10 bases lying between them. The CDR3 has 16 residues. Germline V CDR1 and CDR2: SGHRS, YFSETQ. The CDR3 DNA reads TGCGCCAGCAGCTTGGACGTCCCAGGCTCTGGAAACACCATATATTTT. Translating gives CASSLDVPGSGNTIYF.

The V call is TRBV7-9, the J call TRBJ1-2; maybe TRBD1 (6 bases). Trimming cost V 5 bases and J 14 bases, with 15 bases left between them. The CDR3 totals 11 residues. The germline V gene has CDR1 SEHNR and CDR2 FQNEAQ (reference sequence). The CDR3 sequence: CASSTTGPSTF. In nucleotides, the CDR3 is TGTGCCAGCAGCACGACAGGACCCAGTACCTTC.

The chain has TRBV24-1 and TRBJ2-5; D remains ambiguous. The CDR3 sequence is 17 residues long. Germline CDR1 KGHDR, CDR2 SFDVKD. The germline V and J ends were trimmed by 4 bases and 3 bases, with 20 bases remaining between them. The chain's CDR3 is CATSDPGIGRFKETQYF. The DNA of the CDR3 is TGTGCCACCAGTGACCCCGGAATCGGCAGATTTAAAGAGACCCAGTACTTC.

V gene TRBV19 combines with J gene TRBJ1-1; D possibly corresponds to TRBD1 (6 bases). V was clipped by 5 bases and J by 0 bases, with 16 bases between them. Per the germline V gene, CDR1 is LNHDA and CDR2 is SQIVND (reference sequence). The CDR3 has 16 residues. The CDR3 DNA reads TGTGCCAGTAGTGGGCTCCAGGGGCGTATGAACACTGAAGCTTTCTTT. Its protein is CASSGLQGRMNTEAFF.

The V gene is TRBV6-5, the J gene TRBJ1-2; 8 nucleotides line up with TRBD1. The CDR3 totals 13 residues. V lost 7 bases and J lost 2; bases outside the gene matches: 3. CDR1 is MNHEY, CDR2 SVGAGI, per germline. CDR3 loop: CASNRDRNYGYTF. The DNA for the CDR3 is TGTGCCAGCAACCGGGACAGGAACTATGGCTACACCTTC.

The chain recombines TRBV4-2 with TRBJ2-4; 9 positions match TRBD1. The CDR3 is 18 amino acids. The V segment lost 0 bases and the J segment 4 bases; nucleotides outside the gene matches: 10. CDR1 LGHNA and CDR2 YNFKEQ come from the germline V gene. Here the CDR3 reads CASSQEGPQQGAKNIQYF. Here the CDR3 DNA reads TGTGCCAGCAGCCAAGAGGGTCCCCAACAGGGGGCGAAAAACATTCAGTACTTC.

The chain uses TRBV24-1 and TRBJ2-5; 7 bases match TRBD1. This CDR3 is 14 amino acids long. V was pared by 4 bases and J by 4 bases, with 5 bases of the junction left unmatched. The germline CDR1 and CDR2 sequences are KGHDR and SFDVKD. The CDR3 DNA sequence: TGTGCCACCAGTGAGGACAGGTTCGGAGAGACCCAGTACTTC. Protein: CATSEDRFGETQYF.

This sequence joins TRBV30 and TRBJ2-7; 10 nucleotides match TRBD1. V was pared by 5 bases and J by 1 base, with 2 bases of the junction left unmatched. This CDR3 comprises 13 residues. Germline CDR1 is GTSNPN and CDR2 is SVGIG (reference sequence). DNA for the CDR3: TGTGCCTGGCCGGACAGGGGGTCCTACGAGCAGTACGTC. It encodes CAWPDRGSYEQYV.

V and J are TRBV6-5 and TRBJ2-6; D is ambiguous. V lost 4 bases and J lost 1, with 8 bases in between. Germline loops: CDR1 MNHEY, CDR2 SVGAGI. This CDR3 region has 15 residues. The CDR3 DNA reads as TGTGCCAGCAGTTCGGTCACGTCTGGGGCCAACGTCCTGACTTTC. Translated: CASSSVTSGANVLTF.

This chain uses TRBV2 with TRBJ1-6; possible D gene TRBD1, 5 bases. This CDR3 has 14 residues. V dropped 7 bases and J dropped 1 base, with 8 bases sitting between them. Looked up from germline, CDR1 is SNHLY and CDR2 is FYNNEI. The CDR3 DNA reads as TGTGCCAGCACCAGGGAGTCCTATAATTCACCCCTCCACTTT. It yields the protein CASTRESYNSPLHF.

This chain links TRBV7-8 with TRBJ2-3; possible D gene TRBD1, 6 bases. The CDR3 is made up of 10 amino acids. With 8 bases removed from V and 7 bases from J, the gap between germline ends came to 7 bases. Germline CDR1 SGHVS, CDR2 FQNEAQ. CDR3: CASGQNTQYF. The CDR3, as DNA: TGTGCCAGCGGACAGAATACGCAGTATTTT.

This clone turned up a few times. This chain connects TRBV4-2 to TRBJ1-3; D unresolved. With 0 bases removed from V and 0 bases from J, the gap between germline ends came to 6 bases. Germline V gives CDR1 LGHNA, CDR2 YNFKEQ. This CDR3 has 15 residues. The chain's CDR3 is CASSQDRNSGNTIYF. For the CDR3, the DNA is TGTGCCAGCAGCCAAGACAGGAACTCTGGAAACACCATATATTTT.

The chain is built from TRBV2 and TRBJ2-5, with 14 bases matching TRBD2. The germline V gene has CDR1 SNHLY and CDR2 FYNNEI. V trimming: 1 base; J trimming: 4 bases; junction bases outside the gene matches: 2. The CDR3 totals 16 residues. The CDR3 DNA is TGTGCCAGCAGTGAAGGGACTAGCGGGGGGTCAGAGACCCAGTACTTC. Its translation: CASSEGTSGGSETQYF.

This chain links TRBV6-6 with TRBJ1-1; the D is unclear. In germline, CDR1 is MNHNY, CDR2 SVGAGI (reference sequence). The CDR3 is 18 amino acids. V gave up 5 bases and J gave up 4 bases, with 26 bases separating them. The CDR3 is CASSPRNLLQGWGTEAFF. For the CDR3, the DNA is TGTGCCAGCAGTCCCCGAAATCTACTACAAGGGTGGGGCACTGAAGCTTTCTTT.

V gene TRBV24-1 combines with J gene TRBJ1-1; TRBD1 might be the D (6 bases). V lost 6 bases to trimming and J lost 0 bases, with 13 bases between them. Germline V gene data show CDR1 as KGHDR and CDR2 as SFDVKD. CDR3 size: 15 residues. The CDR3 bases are TGTGCCACCAGTTCTGCGGGGGCGATGAACACTGAAGCTTTCTTT. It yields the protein CATSSAGAMNTEAFF.

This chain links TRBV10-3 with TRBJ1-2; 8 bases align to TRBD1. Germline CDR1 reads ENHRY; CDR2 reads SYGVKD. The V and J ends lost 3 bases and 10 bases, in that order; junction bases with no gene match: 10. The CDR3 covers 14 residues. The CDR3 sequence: CAISEGRGPANYTF. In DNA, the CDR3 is TGTGCCATCAGTGAAGGCAGGGGGCCGGCTAACTACACCTTC.

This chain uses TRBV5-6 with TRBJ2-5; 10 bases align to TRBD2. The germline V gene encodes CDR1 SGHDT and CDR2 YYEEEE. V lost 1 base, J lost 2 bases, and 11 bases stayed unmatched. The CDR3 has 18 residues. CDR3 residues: CASSLHRSGGAGQETQYF. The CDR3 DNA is TGTGCCAGCAGCTTGCATAGGAGCGGGGGGGCCGGACAAGAGACCCAGTACTTC.

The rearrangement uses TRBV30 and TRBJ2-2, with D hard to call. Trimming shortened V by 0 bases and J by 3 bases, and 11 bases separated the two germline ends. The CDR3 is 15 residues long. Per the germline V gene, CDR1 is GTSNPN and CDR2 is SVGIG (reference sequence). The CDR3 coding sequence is TGTGCCTGGAGTGTACTTAGCCCAGACACCGGGGAGCTGTTTTTT. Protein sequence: CAWSVLSPDTGELFF. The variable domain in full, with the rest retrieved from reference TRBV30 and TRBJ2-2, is SQTIHQWPATLVQPVGSPLSLECTVEGTSNPNLYWYRQAAGRGLQLLFYSVGIGQISSEVPQNLSASRPQDRQFILSSKKLLLSDSGFYLCAWSVLSPDTGELFFGEGSRLTVL.

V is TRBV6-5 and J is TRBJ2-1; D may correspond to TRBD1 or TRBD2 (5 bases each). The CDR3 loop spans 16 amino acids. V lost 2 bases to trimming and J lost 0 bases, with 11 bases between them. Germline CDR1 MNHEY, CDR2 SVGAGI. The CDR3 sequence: CASSYRAGSSYNEQFF. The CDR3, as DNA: TGTGCCAGCAGTTACCGGGCAGGGAGCTCCTACAATGAGCAGTTCTTC.

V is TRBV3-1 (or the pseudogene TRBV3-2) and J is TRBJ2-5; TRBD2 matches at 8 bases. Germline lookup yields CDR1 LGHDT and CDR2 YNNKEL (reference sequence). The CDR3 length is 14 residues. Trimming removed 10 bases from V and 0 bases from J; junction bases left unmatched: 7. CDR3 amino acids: CATERGRYQETQYF. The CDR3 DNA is TGTGCCACCGAGCGGGGGAGGTACCAAGAGACCCAGTACTTC.

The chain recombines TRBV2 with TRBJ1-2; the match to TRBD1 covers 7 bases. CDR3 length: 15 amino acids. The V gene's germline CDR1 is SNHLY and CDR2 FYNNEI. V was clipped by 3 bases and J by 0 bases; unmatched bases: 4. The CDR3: CASSERDRTNYGYTF. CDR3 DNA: TGTGCCAGCAGTGAGAGGGACAGAACTAACTATGGCTACACCTTC. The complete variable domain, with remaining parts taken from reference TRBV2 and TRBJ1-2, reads EPEVTQTPSHQVTQMGQEVILRCVPISNHLYFYWYRQILGQKVEFLVSFYNNEISEKSEIFDDQFSVERPDGSNFTLKIRSTKLEDSAMYFCASSERDRTNYGYTFGSGTRLTVV.

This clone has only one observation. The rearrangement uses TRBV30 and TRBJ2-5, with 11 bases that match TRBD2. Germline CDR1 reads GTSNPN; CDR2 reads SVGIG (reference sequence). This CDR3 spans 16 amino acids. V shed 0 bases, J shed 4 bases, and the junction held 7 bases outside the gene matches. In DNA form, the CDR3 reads TGTGCCTGGAGTGTAGGGGCTAGCGGGGGGCGAGAGACCCAGTACTTC. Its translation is CAWSVGASGGRETQYF.

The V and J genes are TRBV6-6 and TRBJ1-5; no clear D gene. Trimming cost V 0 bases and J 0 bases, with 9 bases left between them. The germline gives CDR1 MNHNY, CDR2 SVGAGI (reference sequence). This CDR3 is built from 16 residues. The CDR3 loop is CASSYSLGYSNQPQHF. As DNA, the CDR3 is TGTGCCAGCAGTTACTCGTTGGGATATAGCAATCAGCCCCAGCATTTT.

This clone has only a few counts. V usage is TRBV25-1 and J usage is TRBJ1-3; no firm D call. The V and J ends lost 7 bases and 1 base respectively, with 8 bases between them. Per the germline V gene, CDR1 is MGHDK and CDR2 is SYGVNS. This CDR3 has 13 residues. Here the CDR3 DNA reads TGTGCCAGCATCCCCCGTTCTGGAAACACCATATATTTT. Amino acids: CASIPRSGNTIYF.

The DNA of the CDR3 is TGTGCCAGCAGCTTAGTGGGACAGGGGAATCAGCCCCAGCATTTT. It is translated as CASSLVGQGNQPQHF. The V call is TRBV7-8, the J call TRBJ1-5; 10 nucleotides line up with TRBD1. After removal of 1 base from V and 4 bases from J, the junction contained 1 base not matched to a gene. The CDR3 has 15 amino acids. Germline V gives CDR1 SGHVS, CDR2 FQNEAQ.

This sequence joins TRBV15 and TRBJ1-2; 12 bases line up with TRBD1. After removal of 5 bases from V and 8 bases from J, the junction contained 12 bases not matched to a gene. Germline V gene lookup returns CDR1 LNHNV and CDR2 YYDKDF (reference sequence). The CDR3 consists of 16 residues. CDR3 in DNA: TGTGCCACCAGCCGGGCTCCGGGACAGGGGGCGGGAGGCTACACCTTC. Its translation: CATSRAPGQGAGGYTF.

Written as DNA, the CDR3 is TGTGCCAGCAGGCCAAGGACATTGGGCCTGGGTTCACCCCTCCACTTT. Translating gives CASRPRTLGLGSPLHF. This rearrangement joins TRBV2 to TRBJ1-6, with TRBD1 as a possible D gene (5 bases). Trimming stripped 6 bases from V and 9 bases from J, with 21 bases between. The CDR3 sequence is 16 residues long. Looked up from germline, CDR1 is SNHLY and CDR2 is FYNNEI. Together with reference TRBV2 and TRBJ1-6, the CDR3 gives the full variable domain: EPEVTQTPSHQVTQMGQEVILRCVPISNHLYFYWYRQILGQKVEFLVSFYNNEISEKSEIFDDQFSVERPDGSNFTLKIRSTKLEDSAMYFCASRPRTLGLGSPLHFGNGTRLTVT.